Listed below are T cell receptor beta chains from one sample, sequenced in a study of blood T cell repertoires in COVID-19. The data were produced by immunoSEQ multiplex PCR, yet TCRdb's version contains in-frame clones alone and is incomplete. The table lists about 200,000 clones, about 88% of them singletons, with 10% to 13% in the top ten. The sequenced material came from peripheral blood. The receptors were sampled from a woman aged 45 to 65 with COVID-19, enrolled during active disease. The CDR3 runs from the conserved cysteine through the conserved F or W. The D gene is left open where the match is weak. Only part of the rows carry a size: once, few, many, or a class if the clone is expanded.

V	D	size	J	DNA	CDR3
TRBV5-4	TRBD2	-	TRBJ2-5	TGTGCCAGCAGCTCGGGCCTCACTAGCGGGGGGCGGGAGACCCAGTACTTC	CASSSGLTSGGRETQYF
TRBV5-1	-	-	TRBJ1-2	TGCGCCAGCAGCTTGCTCCCCGGGGGGCAGGACTATGGCTACACCTTC	CASSLLPGGQDYGYTF
TRBV11-3	TRBD1	once	TRBJ1-1	TGTGCCAGCAGCTTAGACCGACAGGGGCCTATGAACACTGAAGCTTTCTTT	CASSLDRQGPMNTEAFF
TRBV14	-	few	TRBJ2-3	TGTGCCAGCAGCCAAGTATTGCCCAGCGGTATTGGTACGCAGTATTTT	CASSQVLPSGIGTQYF
TRBV7-2	-	once	TRBJ1-1	TGTGCCAGCACCCTAGCACGGGGGAGAGCGAACACTGAAGCTTTCTTT	CASTLARGRANTEAFF
TRBV5-6	-	-	TRBJ2-2	TGTGCCAGCAGCTTGGGTGCGGACACCGGGGAGCTGTTTTTT	CASSLGADTGELFF
TRBV5-6	-	-	TRBJ1-2	TGTGCCAGCAGTGGTCCGGGGGGACACCATGGCTACACCTTC	CASSGPGGHHGYTF
TRBV27	-	once	TRBJ1-2	TGTGCCAGCAGTTTTCAGGAACGGGGCTATGGCTACACCTTC	CASSFQERGYGYTF
TRBV29-1	TRBD1	few	TRBJ1-2	TGCAGCGTGCAAGGGGGCAGGGGGCTAGATGGCTACACCTTC	CSVQGGRGLDGYTF
TRBV24-1	-	once	TRBJ1-1	TGTGCCACCAGGGGCGGAGGGGACACTGAAGCTTTCTTT	CATRGGGDTEAFF
TRBV14	TRBD1	few	TRBJ2-7	TGTGCCAGCAGCCAAGCCGGGACAGGTTCCGAGCAGTACTTC	CASSQAGTGSEQYF
TRBV4-1	-	-	TRBJ2-5	TGCGCCAGCAGCCCTGCCCCTTCGGGGGAGACCCAGTACTTC	CASSPAPSGETQYF
TRBV5-6	TRBD1	-	TRBJ2-5	TGTGCCAGCAGCTACGGACAGGGTCGAGAGACCCAGTACTTC	CASSYGQGRETQYF
TRBV4-3	TRBD1	-	TRBJ1-2	TGCGCCAGCAGCCAAGATCGGACAGGCCTCTATGGCTACACCTTC	CASSQDRTGLYGYTF
TRBV5-1	-	-	TRBJ1-1	TGCGCCAGCAGCTTGGACAGTCTGAACACTGAAGCTTTCTTT	CASSLDSLNTEAFF
TRBV11-2	-	-	TRBJ1-3	TGTGCCAGCAGCTTAAGCAGGACTGGAAACACCATATATTTT	CASSLSRTGNTIYF
TRBV4-2	TRBD2	once	TRBJ2-1	TGTGCCAGCAGCCAACACCCTCCCTCTAGCGGGGGGGTCAGGAATGAGCAGTTCTTC	CASSQHPPSSGGVRNEQFF
TRBV6-4	-	-	TRBJ2-1	TGTGCCAGCTCCGGGGAAGCTGGGAATGAGCAGTTCTTC	CASSGEAGNEQFF
TRBV7-6	TRBD2	-	TRBJ2-5	TGTGCCAGCAGCTCCGGCTTCGCGGGGGGTGAGACCCAGTACTTC	CASSSGFAGGETQYF
TRBV4-3	TRBD1	-	TRBJ1-6	TGCGCCAGCAGCCAGGATGACAGGGTTTCACCCCTCCACTTT	CASSQDDRVSPLHF
TRBV6-2/TRBV6-3	-	-	TRBJ2-7	TGTGCCAGCAGTTACGGTCGGACCCAGGGGTACTTC	CASSYGRTQGYF
TRBV6-5	TRBD1	-	TRBJ2-5	TGTGCCAGCAGTCGAGGACAGGGGGAGACCCAGTACTTC	CASSRGQGETQYF
TRBV6-1	TRBD1	-	TRBJ1-1	TGTGCCAGCAGTGAAAAGGAAAGTCCGGGACAGTTAAGAAACACTGAAGCTTTCTTT	CASSEKESPGQLRNTEAFF
TRBV28	-	-	TRBJ1-3	TGTGCCAGCAGATCGACAGGTAACTCTGGAAACACCATATATTTT	CASRSTGNSGNTIYF
TRBV12-3/TRBV12-4	TRBD1	-	TRBJ2-7	TGTGCCAGCAGTCGGGACAGGACCTACGAGCAGTACTTC	CASSRDRTYEQYF
TRBV5-4	TRBD1	once	TRBJ2-3	TGTGCCAGCAGCCTACAGGGGGATACGCAGTATTTT	CASSLQGDTQYF